The clone carrying this TCR beta chain was seen repeatedly, ten times or more. Its specificity is unknown. This CDR3 is built from 17 residues. V shed 2 bases and J 4 bases; nucleotides not matched to a gene: 5. Germline assignment: CDR1 SGHVS and CDR2 FQNEAQ. TCRdb processed the PCR reads anew with MiXCR; each CDR3 protein has one entry. This table has about 640,000 distinct CDR3 sequences, around 20% appearing once. This record comes from a study of molecular identifiers for immune sequencing clone quantification. General study points: Over 97% of effector molecules, but under 1% in naive cells, were held by clones with more than 20 RNA copies.

The specimen sequenced was naive CD8+ T cells from blood, with Jurkat cell RNA spiked in. This sample's subset: FACS-sorted CD8+CD4-CCR7+CD45RA+ naive T cells. The TCR was taken from a human donor in good health. Some libraries in this study had Jurkat cell RNA spiked in. The rearrangement links TRBV7-8 to TRBJ2-2, with 12 bases fitting TRBD2. CDR3 protein: CASSLSPSGGATGELFF. The CDR3 DNA reads as TGTGCCAGCAGCTTATCCCCTAGCGGGGGGGCCACCGGGGAGCTGTTTTTT.